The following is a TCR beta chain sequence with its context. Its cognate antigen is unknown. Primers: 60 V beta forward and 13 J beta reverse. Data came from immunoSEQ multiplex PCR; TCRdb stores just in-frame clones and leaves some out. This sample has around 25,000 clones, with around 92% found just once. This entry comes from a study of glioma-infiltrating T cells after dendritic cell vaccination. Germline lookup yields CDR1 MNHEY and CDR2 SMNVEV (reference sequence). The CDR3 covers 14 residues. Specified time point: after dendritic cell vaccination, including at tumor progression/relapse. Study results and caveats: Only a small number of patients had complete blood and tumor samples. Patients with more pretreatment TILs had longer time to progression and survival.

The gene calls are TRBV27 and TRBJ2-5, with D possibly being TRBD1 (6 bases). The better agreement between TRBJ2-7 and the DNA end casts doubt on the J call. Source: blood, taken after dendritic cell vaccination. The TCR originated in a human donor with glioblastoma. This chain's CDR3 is CASSFRDTTYEQYF. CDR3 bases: TGTGCCAGCAGTTTTAGGGACACGACCTACGAGCAGTACTTC.